This TCR beta chain was recovered during a study of T-cell reconstitution after alpha-beta-depleted transplantation in children. Study-level points and caveats: One year after transplant, T-cell counts and diversity came mostly from newly produced T cells. Two months or so post-transplant, alpha-beta T cells reportedly derived from several hundred expanded graft clones. The study traced high day-60 TCRbeta diversity in some patients to surviving recipient T cells and thymic progenitors.

Germline CDR1 and CDR2: SEHNR and FQNEAQ (reference sequence). CDR3 length equals 15 residues. The germline V and J ends were trimmed by 5 bases and 2 bases, with 12 bases remaining between them. A note on this clonotype: Its matching antigen is unknown.

Unique molecular identifiers were incorporated into the prepared TCRbeta library. Each CDR3 protein is one row after TCRdb ran MiXCR on the PCR reads. The sample contains about 980,000 distinct CDR3 sequences, roughly 29% of which appear only once. This sequence was found in a boy younger than two who had a stem cell transplant for SCID, so the T cells may come from the graft donor. Sequencing used PBMCs, mostly from graft donor cells, obtained 360 days after TCRalphabeta/CD19-depleted stem cell transplant. The gene calls are TRBV7-9 and TRBJ1-4, with a possible D match to TRBD1 (5 bases). The CDR3 here is CASSLTGLTNEKLFF. In nucleotides, the CDR3 is TGTGCCAGCAGCCTTACGGGGCTGACTAATGAAAAACTGTTTTTT.